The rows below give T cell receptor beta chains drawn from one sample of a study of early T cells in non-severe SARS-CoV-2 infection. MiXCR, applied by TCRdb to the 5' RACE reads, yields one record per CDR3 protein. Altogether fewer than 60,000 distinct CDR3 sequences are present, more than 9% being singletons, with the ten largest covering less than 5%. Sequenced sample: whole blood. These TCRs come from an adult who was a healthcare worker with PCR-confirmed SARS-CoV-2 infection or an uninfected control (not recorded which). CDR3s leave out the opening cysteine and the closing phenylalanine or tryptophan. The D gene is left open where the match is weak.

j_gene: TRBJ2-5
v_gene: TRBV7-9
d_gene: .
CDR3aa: ASSLRVGIEETQY

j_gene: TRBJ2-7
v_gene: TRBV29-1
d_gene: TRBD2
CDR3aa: SVDGGGSEQY

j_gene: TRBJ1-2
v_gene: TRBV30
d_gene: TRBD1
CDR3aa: AWGQGRVNYGYT

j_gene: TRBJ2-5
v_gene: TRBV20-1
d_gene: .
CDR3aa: SARDHWPPETQY

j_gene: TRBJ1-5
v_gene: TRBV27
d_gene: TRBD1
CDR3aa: ASSLGQGDNQPQH

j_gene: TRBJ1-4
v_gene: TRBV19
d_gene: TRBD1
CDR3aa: ASSTSRDRGKLF

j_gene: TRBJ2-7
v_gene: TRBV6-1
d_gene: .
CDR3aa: ASSPRMGDPYEQY

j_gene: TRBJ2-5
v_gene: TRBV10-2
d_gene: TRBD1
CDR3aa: ASRTGSQETQY

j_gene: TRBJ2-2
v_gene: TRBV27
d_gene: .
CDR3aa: ASSFGTVNTGELF

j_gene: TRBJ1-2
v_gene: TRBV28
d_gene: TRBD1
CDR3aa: ASSPTGGGSNYGYT

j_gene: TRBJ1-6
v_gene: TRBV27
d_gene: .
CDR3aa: ASGESYNSPLH

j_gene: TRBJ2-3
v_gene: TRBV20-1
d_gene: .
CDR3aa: SARDPGITDTQY

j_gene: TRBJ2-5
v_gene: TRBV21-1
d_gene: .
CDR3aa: ASSKGGDQETQY

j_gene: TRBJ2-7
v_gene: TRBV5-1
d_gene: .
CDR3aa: ASSLDRVYEQY

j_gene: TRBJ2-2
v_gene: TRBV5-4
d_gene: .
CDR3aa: ASSLDLGSNTGELF

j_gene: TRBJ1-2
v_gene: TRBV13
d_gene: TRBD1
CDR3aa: ASSLGNVPGQEDNGYT

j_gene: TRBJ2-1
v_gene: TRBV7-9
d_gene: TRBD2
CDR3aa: ASSFSRGGRSNEQF

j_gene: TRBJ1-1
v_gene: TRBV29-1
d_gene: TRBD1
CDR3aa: SVVPETGGTEAF

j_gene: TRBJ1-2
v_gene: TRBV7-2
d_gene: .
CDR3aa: ASSSPTGGGYGYT

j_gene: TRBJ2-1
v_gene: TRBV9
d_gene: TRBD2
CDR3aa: ASSAGTSGIGYNEQF

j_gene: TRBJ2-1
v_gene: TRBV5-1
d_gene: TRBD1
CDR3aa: ASRAGQGTYNEQF

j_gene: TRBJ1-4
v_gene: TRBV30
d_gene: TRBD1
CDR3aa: AWTRTGEEKLF

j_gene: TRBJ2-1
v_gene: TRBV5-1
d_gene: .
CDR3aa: ASRGLEGNEQF

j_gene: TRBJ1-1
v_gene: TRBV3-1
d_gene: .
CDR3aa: ASSQTRGSDTEAF

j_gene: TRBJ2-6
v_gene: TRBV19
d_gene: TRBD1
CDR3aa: ASSMGTEPANVLT

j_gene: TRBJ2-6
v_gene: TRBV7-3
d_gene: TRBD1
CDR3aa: ASSSGQGASGANVLT

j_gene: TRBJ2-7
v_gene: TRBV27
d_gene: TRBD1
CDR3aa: ASSRDRVNLYEQY

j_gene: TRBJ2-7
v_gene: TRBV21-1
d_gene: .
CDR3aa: ASTQVIVARVPYEQY

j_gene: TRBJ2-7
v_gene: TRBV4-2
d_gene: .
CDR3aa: ASSQERYYEQY

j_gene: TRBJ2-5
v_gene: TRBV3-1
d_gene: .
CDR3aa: ASSNLQAGETQY

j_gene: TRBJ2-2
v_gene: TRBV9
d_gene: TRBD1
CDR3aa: ASRAGTGNTGELF

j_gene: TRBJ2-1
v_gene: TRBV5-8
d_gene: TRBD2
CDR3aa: ASPLSYRLAGGPRKEEQF

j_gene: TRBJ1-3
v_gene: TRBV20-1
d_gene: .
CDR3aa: SARESTGSGNTIY

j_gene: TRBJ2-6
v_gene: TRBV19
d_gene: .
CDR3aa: ACRISGANVLT

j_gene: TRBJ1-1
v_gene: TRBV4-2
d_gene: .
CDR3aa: ASSPLGRRNTEAF

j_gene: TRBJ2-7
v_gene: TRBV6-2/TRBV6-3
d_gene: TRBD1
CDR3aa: ASKRGQGVYEQY

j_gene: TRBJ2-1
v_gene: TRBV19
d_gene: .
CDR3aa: ASSIMDGLGNEQF

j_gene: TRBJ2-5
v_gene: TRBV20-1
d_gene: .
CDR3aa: SARDDQRGGETQY

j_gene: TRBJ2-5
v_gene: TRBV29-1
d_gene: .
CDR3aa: SVALRLQETQY

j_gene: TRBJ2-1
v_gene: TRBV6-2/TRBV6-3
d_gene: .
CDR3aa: ASSYIRLANEQF

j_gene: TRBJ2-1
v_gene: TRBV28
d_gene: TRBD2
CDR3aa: ASSVSGRADEQF

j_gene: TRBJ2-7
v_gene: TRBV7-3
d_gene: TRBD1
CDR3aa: ASSWGQGYEQY

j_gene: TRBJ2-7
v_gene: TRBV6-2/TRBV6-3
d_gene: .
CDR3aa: ASSSPTGSSYEQY

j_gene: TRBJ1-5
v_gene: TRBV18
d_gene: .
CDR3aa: ASSPSASSNQPQH

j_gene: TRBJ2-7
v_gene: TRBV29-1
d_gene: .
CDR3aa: SVDKTGEQY

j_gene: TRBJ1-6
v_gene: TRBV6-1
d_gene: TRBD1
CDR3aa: ASSGTEIYSPLH

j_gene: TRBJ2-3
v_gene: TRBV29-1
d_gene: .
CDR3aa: SVVELFGGTDTQY

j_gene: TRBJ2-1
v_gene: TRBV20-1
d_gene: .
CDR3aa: SAKWDMIYNEQF

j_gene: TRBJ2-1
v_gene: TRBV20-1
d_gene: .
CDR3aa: SASKNNEQF

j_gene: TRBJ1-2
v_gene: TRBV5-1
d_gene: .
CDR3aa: ASSLDGAPNYGYT

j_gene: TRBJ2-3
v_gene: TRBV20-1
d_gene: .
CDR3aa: SARHVRDTQY

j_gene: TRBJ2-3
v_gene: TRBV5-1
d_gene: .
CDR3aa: ASRPQGGRTDTQY

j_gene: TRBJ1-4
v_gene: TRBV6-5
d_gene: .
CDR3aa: ASSYSPAGEKLF

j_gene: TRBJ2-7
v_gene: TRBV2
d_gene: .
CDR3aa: ASSVRGASSYEQY

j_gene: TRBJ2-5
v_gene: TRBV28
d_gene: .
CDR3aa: ASSPGMGQWGETQY

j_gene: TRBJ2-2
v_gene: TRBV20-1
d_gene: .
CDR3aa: SASRTAANTGELF

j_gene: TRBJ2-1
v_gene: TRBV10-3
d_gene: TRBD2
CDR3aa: AISESKAGLAINEQF

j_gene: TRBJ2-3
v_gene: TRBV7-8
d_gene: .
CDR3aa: ASSLAEKGGAGDTQY

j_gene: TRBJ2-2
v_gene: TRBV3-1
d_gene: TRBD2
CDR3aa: ASSQDWGGSHTGELF